One and the same sample provided the 9 T cell receptor beta chains below, sequenced in a study of cytomegalovirus exposure and HLA in healthy donors. The PCR had 60 Vbeta and 13 Jbeta primers. TCRdb's copy holds only in-frame clones and misses some; the assay was immunoSEQ multiplex PCR. The sample gives 100,000 or so clones, 70% to 80% of which show up once; 8.5% to 10% is in the top ten. The sequenced material came from PBMCs. The receptor set was obtained from a male donor in good health and CMV-seropositive.

J is TRBJ2-2 and V is TRBV6-1; D not certain. In germline, CDR1 is MNHNS, CDR2 SASEGT. Trimming took 5 bases from V and 1 from J, leaving 11 bases between them. The CDR3 contains 15 residues. Here the CDR3 reads CASSPTLGNTGELFF. CDR3 in DNA: TGTGCCAGCAGTCCTACCCTAGGGAACACCGGGGAGCTGTTTTTT.

This sequence joins TRBV29-1 and TRBJ2-7; tentative D call: TRBD1 (6 bases). Germline CDR1 reads SQVTM; CDR2 reads ANQGSEA. This CDR3 is 15 amino acids long. V lost 3 bases to trimming and J lost 6 bases, with 21 bases between them. DNA of the CDR3: TGCAGCGTTGAGTGGGCGACAGGCGGTTTTGGCGAGCAGTACTTC. It translates to CSVEWATGGFGEQYF.

The rearrangement joins TRBV4-1 to TRBJ2-7, with TRBD2 identical over 12 bases. Trimming at V came to 2 bases and at J to 6 bases, leaving 5 bases not matched to a gene. The CDR3 length is 15 residues. Germline V gene data show CDR1 as MGHRA and CDR2 as YSYEKL. CDR3 DNA sequence: TGCGCCAGCAGCCAATTTCCTAGCGGGAGGGGCGAGCAGTACTTC. Its protein is CASSQFPSGRGEQYF.

This chain joins TRBV5-1 and TRBJ2-2, with 7 bases lining up with TRBD1. Germline lookup yields CDR1 SGHRS and CDR2 YFSETQ. V lost 0 bases, J lost 5 bases, and 7 bases stayed unmatched. The CDR3 is 16 amino acids. The CDR3 protein is CASSLATTGATGELFF. The DNA of the CDR3 is TGCGCCAGCAGCTTGGCGACCACAGGGGCTACCGGGGAGCTGTTTTTT.

The genes are TRBV9 and TRBJ1-1; weak D call: TRBD1 (5 bases). The CDR3 is 16 amino acids. Trimming took off 5 bases at V and 1 base at J, with 18 bases between the two ends. CDR1 is SGDLS and CDR2 is YYNGEE in the germline V gene. The CDR3 bases are TGTGCCAGCAGTCCACCTGGGGGGATACCGAACACTGAAGCTTTCTTT. This codes for CASSPPGGIPNTEAFF.

This clone was observed a handful of times. The gene calls are TRBV21-1 and TRBJ1-4. TRBV21-1 is classified as a pseudogene. The CDR3 length is 13 residues. CDR3 nucleotides: TGTGCCAGCAGCCAGCGGGACGGTGAAAAACTGTTTTTT. It yields the protein CASSQRDGEKLFF.

The chain recombines TRBV7-9 with TRBJ2-6; tentatively, D is TRBD1 (5 bases). There are 10 residues in the CDR3. Trimming left V 3 bases short and J 17 bases short, with 8 bases between. CDR1 and CDR2 from the germline V gene are SEHNR and FQNEAQ (reference sequence). CDR3 DNA sequence: TGTGCCAGCAGCTTGGGGCCGATGACTTTC. This codes for CASSLGPMTF.

Worth noting for this clone: Different DNA sequences within this sample yield the same CDR3. V and J are TRBV19 and TRBJ1-1; unclear D gene. With 3 bases removed from V and 5 bases from J, the gap between germline ends came to 10 bases. Per germline, CDR1 LNHDA and CDR2 SQIVND (reference sequence). The CDR3 runs to 13 residues. CDR3 sequence (DNA): TGTGCCAGTAGTATGGGAGGCGAAACTGAAGCTTTCTTT. It codes for CASSMGGETEAFF.

This clone occurred once. The conserved phenylalanine or tryptophan normally closing the CDR3 is absent here, so this likely arose from a read error. This chain uses TRBV14 with TRBJ1-2; D possibly corresponds to TRBD1 (6 bases). The CDR3 has 13 residues. The V end was cut by 4 bases, the J end by 3 bases, with 9 bases between. Germline loops: CDR1 SGHDN, CDR2 FVKESK. This chain's CDR3 is CASSPGQHYGYTL. The DNA for the CDR3 is TGTGCCAGCAGCCCCGGACAGCACTATGGCTACACCCTC.